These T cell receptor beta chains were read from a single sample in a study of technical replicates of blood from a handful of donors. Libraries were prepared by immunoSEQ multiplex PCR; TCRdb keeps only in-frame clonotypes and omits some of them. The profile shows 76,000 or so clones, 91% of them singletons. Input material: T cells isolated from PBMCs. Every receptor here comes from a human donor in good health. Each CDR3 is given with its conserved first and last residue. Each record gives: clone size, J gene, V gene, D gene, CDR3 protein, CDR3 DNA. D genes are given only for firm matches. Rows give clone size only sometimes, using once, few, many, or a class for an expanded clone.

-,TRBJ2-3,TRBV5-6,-,CASSRWAGSTDTQYF,TGTGCCAGCAGCAGGTGGGCGGGGAGCACAGATACGCAGTATTTT
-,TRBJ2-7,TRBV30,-,CAWSVTGTSYEQYF,TGTGCCTGGAGTGTAACTGGGACTTCTTACGAGCAGTACTTC
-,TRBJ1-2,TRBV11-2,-,CASSLVSVNYGYTF,TGTGCCAGCAGCTTAGTCAGCGTAAACTATGGCTACACCTTC
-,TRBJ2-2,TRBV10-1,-,CASSEGHANTGELFF,TGCGCCAGCAGTGAAGGACACGCGAACACCGGGGAGCTGTTTTTT
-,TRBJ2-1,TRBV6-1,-,CASSEILDEQFF,TGTGCCAGCAGTGAGATACTTGATGAGCAGTTCTTC
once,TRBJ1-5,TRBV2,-,CASSVRGTRGSNQPQHF,TGTGCCAGCAGTGTTAGAGGGACCAGGGGTAGCAATCAGCCCCAGCATTTT
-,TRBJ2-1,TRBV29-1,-,CSVVPLSDEQFF,TGCAGCGTTGTCCCGTTATCAGATGAGCAGTTCTTC
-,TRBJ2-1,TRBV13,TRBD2,CASSPGPGGNEQFF,TGTGCCAGCAGCCCCGGCCCGGGGGGCAATGAGCAGTTCTTC
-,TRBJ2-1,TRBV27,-,CASSRGSSYNEQFF,TGTGCCAGTTCGAGGGGGTCCTCCTACAATGAGCAGTTCTTC
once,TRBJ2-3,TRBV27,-,CASSPWTSSTDTQYF,TGTGCCAGCAGTCCATGGACATCTAGCACAGATACGCAGTATTTT
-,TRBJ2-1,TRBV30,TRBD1,CAWRGTGGSNEQFF,TGTGCCTGGAGAGGGACAGGGGGTTCCAATGAGCAGTTCTTC
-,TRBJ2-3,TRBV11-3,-,CASSSDRDLQGAADTQYF,TGTGCCAGCAGCTCCGACCGAGACCTACAGGGTGCCGCAGATACGCAGTATTTT
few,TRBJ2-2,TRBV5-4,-,CASSPTGNTGELFF,TGTGCCAGCAGCCCGACAGGGAACACCGGGGAGCTGTTTTTT
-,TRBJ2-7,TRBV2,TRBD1,CASSWDRSFEQYF,TGTGCCAGCAGTTGGGACAGGTCCTTCGAGCAGTACTTC
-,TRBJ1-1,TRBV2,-,CASSEEEAEAFF,TGTGCCAGCAGTGAAGAGGAGGCCGAAGCTTTCTTT
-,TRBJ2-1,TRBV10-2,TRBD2,CASLPPRLAGDPYNEQFF,TGCGCCAGCCTCCCCCCGAGACTAGCGGGGGATCCCTACAATGAGCAGTTCTTC
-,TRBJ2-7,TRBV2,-,CASSTGGYEQYF,TGTGCCAGCAGTACAGGAGGGTACGAGCAGTACTTC
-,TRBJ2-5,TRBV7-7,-,CASSLLQGTGETQYF,TGTGCTAGCAGCCTACTACAGGGTACGGGGGAGACCCAGTACTTC
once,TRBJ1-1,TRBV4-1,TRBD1,CASSQDRDSYTEAFF,TGCGCCAGCAGCCAAGATAGGGACAGTTACACTGAAGCTTTCTTT
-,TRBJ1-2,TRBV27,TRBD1,CASRGQVENYGYTF,TGTGCCAGCAGGGGACAGGTTGAGAACTATGGCTACACCTTC
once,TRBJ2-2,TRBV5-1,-,CASSLDSWHTGELFF,TGCGCCAGCAGCTTGGACAGCTGGCACACCGGGGAGCTGTTTTTT
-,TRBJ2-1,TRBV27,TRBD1,CASSRDRANEQFF,TGTGCCAGCAGCCGGGACAGGGCGAATGAGCAGTTCTTC
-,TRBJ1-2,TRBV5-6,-,CASSIPGNYGYTF,TGTGCCAGCAGCATTCCAGGGAACTATGGCTACACCTTC
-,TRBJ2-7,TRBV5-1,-,CASSLGHESYEQYF,TGCGCCAGCAGCTTGGGACACGAGTCCTACGAGCAGTACTTC
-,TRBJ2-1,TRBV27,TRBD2,CASSTPWTSGNNEQFF,TGTGCCAGCAGTACCCCGTGGACTAGCGGAAACAATGAGCAGTTCTTC
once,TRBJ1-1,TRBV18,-,CASSLSGLAANTEAFF,TGTGCCAGCTCACTCTCGGGTTTGGCAGCGAACACTGAAGCTTTCTTT
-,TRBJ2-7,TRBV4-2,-,CASSQDSQGSSYEQYF,TGTGCCAGCAGCCAAGACTCGCAGGGGAGCTCCTACGAGCAGTACTTC
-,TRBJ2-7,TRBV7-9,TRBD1,CASSGTGRNPEQYF,TGTGCCAGCAGCGGGACAGGGCGAAATCCCGAGCAGTACTTC
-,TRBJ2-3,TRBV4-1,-,CASSQMGGGDTDTQYF,TGCGCCAGCAGCCAGATGGGAGGGGGAGACACAGATACGCAGTATTTT
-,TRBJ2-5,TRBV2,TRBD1,CASRLYEGTDLETQYF,TGTGCCAGCAGACTCTATGAAGGGACAGACCTAGAGACCCAGTACTTC
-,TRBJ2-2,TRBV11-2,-,CASSSQGIDTGELFF,TGTGCCAGCAGCTCACAGGGTATTGACACCGGGGAGCTGTTTTTT
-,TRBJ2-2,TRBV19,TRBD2,CASLPGLAFTGELFF,TGTGCCAGTCTTCCGGGACTAGCGTTCACCGGGGAGCTGTTTTTT
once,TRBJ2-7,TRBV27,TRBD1,CASSPGQGRSYEQYF,TGTGCCAGCAGTCCGGGACAGGGACGCTCCTACGAGCAGTACTTC
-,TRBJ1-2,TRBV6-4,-,CASSSGPGSYGYTF,TGTGCCAGCAGTTCCGGGCCAGGGTCCTATGGCTACACCTTC
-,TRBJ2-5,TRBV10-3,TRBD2,CATTTAPGTSGFQETQYF,TGTGCCACCACGACAGCCCCCGGGACTAGCGGGTTCCAAGAGACCCAGTACTTC